The clone carrying this TCR beta chain was found a few times. Its cognate antigen is unknown. Trimming cost V 1 base and J 2 bases, with 10 bases left between them. Germline V lookup: CDR1 MGHDK, CDR2 SYGVNS. This CDR3 comprises 15 residues. Donors were healthy Caucasian individuals from Russia aged roughly 6 to 95. Every donor gave around 10 milliliters of peripheral blood. Isolated per sample were at least 6 million PBMCs. These data belong to a study of blood T cells in healthy people across ages. Study outcomes and limitations: For the donors, CMV status was unknown and possibly confounded expanded clonotype changes.

Primed by a sample-barcoded 5' primer and a J-beta primer mix, a second PCR proceeded for 7 to 11 cycles. Via MiXCR, TCRdb re-called the 5' RACE reads, giving one row per CDR3 protein. The sample has approximately 2,000,000 distinct CDR3 sequences, about two fifths seen once. The receptor was isolated from a human donor in good health. The specimen was blood. V gene TRBV25-1 combines with J gene TRBJ2-3, with no clear D. The CDR3, as DNA: TGTGCCAGCAGTGAATTGGAAGCCCACACAGATACGCAGTATTTT. Translated: CASSELEAHTDTQYF.